This is a list of T cell receptor beta chains from one sample in a study of identifying expanded T cells in peripheral blood. Sequencing was performed with immunoSEQ multiplex PCR; in TCRdb, only in-frame clones are kept and a portion is missing. The sample lists tens of thousands of clones; about 83% were seen once. The specimen sequenced was blood. The receptors come from a person aged 18 to 70 in good health. Both conserved end residues are part of each CDR3. A D gene is named only where the DNA matches it firmly. A row's size may be missing; if present it is once, few, many or a size class.

j_gene,abundance,v_gene,d_gene,CDR3aa
TRBJ1-2,NA,TRBV5-1,NA,CASSLDGRESGYTF
TRBJ2-2,NA,TRBV7-3,NA,CASSFTTGSRELFF
TRBJ2-7,NA,TRBV5-4,NA,CASSSRGSEWEQYF
TRBJ2-7,NA,TRBV5-5,NA,CASSLGPGAAYEQYF
TRBJ1-1,NA,TRBV2,NA,CASSTDNTEAFF
TRBJ1-2,NA,TRBV7-8,TRBD1,CASSPLPDRGRYGYTF
TRBJ1-4,NA,TRBV5-5,TRBD1,CASSNTGGDEKLFF
TRBJ1-2,few,TRBV19,NA,CASLGRGLLNGYTF
TRBJ1-3,NA,TRBV19,TRBD1,CASSTYGQGSGNTIYF
TRBJ2-7,NA,TRBV7-8,NA,CASSQDSVPYEQYF
TRBJ2-1,NA,TRBV10-3,NA,CAISDRIGAIINEQFF
TRBJ1-1,NA,TRBV6-5,NA,CASSYLGTGSVTEAFF
TRBJ2-1,NA,TRBV5-1,TRBD1,CASSLGAPGTGIYNEQFF